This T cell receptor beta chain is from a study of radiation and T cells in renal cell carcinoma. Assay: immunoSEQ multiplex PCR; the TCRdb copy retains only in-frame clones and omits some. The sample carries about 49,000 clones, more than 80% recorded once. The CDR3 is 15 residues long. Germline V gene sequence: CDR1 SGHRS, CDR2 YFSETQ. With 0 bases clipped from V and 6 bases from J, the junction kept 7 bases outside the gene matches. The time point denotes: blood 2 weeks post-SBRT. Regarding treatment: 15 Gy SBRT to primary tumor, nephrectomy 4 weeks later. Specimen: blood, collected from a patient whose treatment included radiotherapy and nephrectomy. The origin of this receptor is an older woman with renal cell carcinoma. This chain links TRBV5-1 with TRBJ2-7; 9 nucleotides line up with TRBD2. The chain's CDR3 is CASSLVGGRAPEQYF. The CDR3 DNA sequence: TGCGCCAGCAGCTTGGTCGGCGGGAGGGCCCCCGAGCAGTACTTC.